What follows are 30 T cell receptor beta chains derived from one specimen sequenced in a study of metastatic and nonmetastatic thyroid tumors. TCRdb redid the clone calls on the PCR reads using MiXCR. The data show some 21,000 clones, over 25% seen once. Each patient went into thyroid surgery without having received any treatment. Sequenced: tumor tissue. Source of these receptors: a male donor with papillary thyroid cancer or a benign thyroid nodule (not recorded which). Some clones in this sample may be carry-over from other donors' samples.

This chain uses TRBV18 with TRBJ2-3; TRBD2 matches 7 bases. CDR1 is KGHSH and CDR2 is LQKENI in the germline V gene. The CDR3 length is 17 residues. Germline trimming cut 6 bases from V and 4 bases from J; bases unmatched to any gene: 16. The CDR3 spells CASSLAERGGPADTQYF. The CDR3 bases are TGTGCCAGCTCCCTAGCGGAGAGGGGAGGGCCGGCAGATACGCAGTATTTT.

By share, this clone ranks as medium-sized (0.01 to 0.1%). The CDR3 protein is CASRDILGDYGYTF. The CDR3 DNA follows: TGTGCCAGCAGGGACATTTTGGGGGACTATGGCTACACCTTC. The V and J genes are TRBV27 and TRBJ1-2; perhaps TRBD1 as D (5 bases). Trimming took 6 bases from V and 3 from J, leaving 14 bases between them. The CDR3 sequence is 14 residues long. Germline V lookup: CDR1 MNHEY, CDR2 SMNVEV (reference sequence).

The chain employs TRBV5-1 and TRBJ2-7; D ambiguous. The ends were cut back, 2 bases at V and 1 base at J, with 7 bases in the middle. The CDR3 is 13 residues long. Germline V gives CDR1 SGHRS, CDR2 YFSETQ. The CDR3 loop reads CASSLSLSYEQYF. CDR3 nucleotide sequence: TGCGCCAGCAGCTTATCACTTTCCTACGAGCAGTACTTC.

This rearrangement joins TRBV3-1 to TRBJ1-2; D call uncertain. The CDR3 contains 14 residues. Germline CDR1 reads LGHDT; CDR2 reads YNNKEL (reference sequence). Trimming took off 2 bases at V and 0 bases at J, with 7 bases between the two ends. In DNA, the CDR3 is TGTGCCAGCAGCCAACAGAGTGCTAACTATGGCTACACCTTC. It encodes CASSQQSANYGYTF.

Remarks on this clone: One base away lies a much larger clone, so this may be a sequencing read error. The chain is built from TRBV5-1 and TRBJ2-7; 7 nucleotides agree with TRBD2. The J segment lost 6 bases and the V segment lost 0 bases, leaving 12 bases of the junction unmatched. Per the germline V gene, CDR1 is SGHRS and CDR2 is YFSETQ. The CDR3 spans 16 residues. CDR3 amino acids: CASSLVPQGDYCEQYF. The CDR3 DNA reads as TGCGCCAGCAGCTTGGTCCCGCAAGGGGACTACTGCGAGCAGTACTTC.

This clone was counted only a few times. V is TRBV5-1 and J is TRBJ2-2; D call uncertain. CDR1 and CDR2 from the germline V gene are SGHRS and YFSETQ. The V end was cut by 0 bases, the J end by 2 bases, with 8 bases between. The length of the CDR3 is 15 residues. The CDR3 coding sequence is TGCGCCAGCAGCTTGGGTCTCGGTAACACCGGGGAGCTGTTTTTT. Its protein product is CASSLGLGNTGELFF.

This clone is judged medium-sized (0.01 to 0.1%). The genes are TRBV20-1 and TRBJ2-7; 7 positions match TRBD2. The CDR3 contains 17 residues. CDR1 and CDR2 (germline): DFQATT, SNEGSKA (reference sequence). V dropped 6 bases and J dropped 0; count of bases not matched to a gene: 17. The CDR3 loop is CSAHGISGPRTSYEQYF. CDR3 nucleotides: TGCAGTGCCCACGGGATTAGCGGGCCGCGAACCTCCTACGAGCAGTACTTC.

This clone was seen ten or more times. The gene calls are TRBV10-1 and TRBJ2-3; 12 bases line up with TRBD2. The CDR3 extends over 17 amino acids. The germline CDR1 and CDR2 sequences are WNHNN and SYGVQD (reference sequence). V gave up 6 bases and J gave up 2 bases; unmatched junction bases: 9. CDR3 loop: CASSQEGLAGNTDTQYF. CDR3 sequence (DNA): TGCGCCAGCAGCCAAGAGGGACTAGCGGGTAACACAGATACGCAGTATTTT.

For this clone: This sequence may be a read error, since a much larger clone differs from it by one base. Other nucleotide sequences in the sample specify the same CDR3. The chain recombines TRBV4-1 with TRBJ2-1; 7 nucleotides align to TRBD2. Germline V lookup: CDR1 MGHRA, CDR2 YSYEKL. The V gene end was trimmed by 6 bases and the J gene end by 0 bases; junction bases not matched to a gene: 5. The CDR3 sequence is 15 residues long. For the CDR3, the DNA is TGCGCCAGCAGGGGGGGGGGTAGCTCCTACAATGAGCAGTTCTTC. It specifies CASRGGGSSYNEQFF.

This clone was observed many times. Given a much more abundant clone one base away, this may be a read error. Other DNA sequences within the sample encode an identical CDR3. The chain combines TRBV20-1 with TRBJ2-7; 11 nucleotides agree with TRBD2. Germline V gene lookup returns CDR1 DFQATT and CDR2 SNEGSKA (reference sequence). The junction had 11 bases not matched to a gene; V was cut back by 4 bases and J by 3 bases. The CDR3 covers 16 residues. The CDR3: CSATRVDSGRVYEQYF. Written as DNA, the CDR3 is TGCAGTGCTACCCGGGTGGATAGCGGGAGGGTCTACGAGCAGTACTTC.

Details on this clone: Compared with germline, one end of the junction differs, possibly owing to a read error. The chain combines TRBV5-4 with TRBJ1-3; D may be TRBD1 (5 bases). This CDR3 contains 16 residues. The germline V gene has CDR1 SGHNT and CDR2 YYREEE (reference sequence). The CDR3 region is CASSPAWGSHGNTLYF. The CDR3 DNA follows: TGTGCCAGCAGCCCGGCCTGGGGCTCCCATGGAAACACCTTATATTTT. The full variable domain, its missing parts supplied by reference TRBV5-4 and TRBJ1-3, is ETGVTQSPTHLIKTRGQQVTLRCSSQSGHNTVSWYQQALGQGPQFIFQYYREEENGRGNFPPRFSGLQFPNYSSELNVNALELDDSALYLCASSPAWGSHGNTLYFGEGSWLTVV.

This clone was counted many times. CDR3 amino acids: CASSSSGGRGDYEQYF. The CDR3 nucleotides are TGTGCCAGCAGCTCCTCGGGGGGGCGGGGTGATTACGAGCAGTACTTC. The chain couples TRBV9 to TRBJ2-7, with 8 bases aligning to TRBD2. CDR3 length: 16 amino acids. From germline, CDR1 is SGDLS and CDR2 YYNGEE. V was pared by 4 bases and J by 4 bases, with 13 bases of the junction left unmatched.

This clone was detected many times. CDR3 protein: CASSPRGEFQETQYF. In nucleotides, the CDR3 is TGTGCCAGCAGCCCTCGGGGGGAATTCCAAGAGACCCAGTACTTC. The J gene is TRBJ2-5, the V gene TRBV13, with TRBD2 matching 7 bases. V was pared by 5 bases and J by 1 base, with 7 bases of the junction left unmatched. The germline V gene has CDR1 PRHDT and CDR2 FYEKMQ (reference sequence). The CDR3 runs to 15 residues.

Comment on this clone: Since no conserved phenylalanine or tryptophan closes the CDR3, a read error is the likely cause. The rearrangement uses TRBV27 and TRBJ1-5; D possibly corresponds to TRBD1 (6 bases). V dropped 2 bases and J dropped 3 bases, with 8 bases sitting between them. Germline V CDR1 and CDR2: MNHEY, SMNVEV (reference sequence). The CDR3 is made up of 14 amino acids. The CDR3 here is CASSLNRVNQPQHL. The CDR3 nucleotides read TGTGCCAGCAGTTTAAACAGGGTCAATCAGCCCCAGCATCTT.

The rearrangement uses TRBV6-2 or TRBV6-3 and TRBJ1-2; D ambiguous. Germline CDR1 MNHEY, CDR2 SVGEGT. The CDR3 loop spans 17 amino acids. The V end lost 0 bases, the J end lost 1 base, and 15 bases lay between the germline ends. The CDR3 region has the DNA TGTGCCAGCAGTTACTCGATATCATCTGGAGTTAACTATGGCTACACCTTC. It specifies CASSYSISSGVNYGYTF.

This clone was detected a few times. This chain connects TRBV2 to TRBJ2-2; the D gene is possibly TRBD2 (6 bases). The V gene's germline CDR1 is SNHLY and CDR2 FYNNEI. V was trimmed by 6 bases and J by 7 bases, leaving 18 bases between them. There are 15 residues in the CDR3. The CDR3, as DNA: TGTGCCAGCAGGACGCGGCGGGATAGAGGCGGGGAGCTGTTTTTT. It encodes CASRTRRDRGGELFF.

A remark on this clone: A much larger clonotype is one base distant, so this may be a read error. CDR3 sequence: CASSFPDQTGGKNGNQSQHF. As DNA, the CDR3 is TGTGCCAGCAGCTTCCCAGACCAGACAGGGGGCAAAAATGGCAATCAGTCCCAGCATTTT. The chain is built from TRBV7-2 and TRBJ1-5; TRBD1 matches at 10 bases. Germline CDR1 and CDR2: SGHTA and FQGNSA. This CDR3 spans 20 amino acids.

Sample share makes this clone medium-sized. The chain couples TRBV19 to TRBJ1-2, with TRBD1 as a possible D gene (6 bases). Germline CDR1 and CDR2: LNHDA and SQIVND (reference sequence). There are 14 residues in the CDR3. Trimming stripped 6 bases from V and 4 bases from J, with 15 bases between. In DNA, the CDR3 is TGTGCCAGTAGAGGGCAGGGGCTTGGCTATGGCTACACCTTC. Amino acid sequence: CASRGQGLGYGYTF. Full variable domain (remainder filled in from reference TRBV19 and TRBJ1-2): DGGITQSPKYLFRKEGQNVTLSCEQNLNHDAMYWYRQDPGQGLRLIYYSQIVNDFQKGDIAEGYSVSREKKESFPLTVTSAQKNPTAFYLCASRGQGLGYGYTFGSGTRLTVV.

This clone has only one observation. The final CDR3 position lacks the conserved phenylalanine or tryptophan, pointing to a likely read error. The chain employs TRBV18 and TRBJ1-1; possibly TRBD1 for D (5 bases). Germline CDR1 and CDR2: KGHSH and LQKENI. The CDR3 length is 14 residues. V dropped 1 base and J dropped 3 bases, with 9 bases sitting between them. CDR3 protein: CASSPQPGDTEAFV. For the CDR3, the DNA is TGTGCCAGCTCACCACAACCGGGGGACACTGAAGCTTTCGTT.

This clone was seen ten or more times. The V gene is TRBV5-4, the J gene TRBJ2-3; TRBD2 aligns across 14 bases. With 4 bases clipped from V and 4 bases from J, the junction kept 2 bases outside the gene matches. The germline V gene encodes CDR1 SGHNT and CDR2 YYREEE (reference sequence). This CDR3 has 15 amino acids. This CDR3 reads CASSPGLAGADTQYF. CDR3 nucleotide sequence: TGTGCCAGCAGCCCGGGACTAGCGGGAGCAGATACGCAGTATTTT.

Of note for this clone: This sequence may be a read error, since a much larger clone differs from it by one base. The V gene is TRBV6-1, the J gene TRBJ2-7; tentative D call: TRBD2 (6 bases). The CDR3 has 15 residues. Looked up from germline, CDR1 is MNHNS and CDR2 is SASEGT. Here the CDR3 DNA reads TGTGCCAGCAGTGAAGCGGCCGGGAGCTCCTACGAGCGGTACTTC. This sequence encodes CASSEAAGSSYERYF.

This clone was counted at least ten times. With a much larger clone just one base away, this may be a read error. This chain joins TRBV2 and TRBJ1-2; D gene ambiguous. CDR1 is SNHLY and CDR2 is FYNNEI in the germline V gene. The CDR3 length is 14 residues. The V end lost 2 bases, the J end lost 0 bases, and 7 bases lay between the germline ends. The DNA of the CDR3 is TGTGCCAGCAGTGAACAGGACTCTAACTATGGCTACACCTTC. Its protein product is CASSEQDSNYGYTF.

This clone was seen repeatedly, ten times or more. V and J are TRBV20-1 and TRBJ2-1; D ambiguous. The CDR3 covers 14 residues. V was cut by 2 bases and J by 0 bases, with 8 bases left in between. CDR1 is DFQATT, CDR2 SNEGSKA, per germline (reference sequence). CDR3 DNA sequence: TGCAGTGCTAGACAGGTAGACTCCTACAATGAGCAGTTCTTC. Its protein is CSARQVDSYNEQFF.

The CDR3 sequence is CSEARGNNEQFF. Written as DNA, the CDR3 is TGCAGTGAGGCGCGGGGGAACAATGAGCAGTTCTTC. The rearrangement joins TRBV20-1 to TRBJ2-1, with 7 bases aligning to TRBD2. The CDR3 sequence is 12 residues long. Looked up from germline, CDR1 is DFQATT and CDR2 is SNEGSKA (reference sequence). After removal of 7 bases from V and 5 bases from J, the junction contained 5 bases not matched to a gene.

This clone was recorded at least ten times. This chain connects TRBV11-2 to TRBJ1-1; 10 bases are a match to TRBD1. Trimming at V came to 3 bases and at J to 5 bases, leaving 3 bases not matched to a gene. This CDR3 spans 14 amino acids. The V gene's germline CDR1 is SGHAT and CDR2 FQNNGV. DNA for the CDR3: TGTGCCAGCAGCTTTTGGACAGGGGGAACTGAAGCTTTCTTT. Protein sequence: CASSFWTGGTEAFF.

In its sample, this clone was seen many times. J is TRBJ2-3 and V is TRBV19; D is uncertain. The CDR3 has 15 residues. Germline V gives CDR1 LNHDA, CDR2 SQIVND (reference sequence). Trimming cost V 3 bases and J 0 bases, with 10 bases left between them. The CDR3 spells CASSIWASSTDTQYF. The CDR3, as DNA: TGTGCCAGTAGTATTTGGGCTTCTAGCACAGATACGCAGTATTTT.

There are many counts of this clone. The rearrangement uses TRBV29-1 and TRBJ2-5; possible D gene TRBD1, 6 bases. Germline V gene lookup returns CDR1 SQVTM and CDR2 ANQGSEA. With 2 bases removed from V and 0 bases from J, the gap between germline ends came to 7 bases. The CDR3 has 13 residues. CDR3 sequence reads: CSVERTDQETQYF. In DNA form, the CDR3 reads TGCAGCGTTGAACGGACAGACCAAGAGACCCAGTACTTC.

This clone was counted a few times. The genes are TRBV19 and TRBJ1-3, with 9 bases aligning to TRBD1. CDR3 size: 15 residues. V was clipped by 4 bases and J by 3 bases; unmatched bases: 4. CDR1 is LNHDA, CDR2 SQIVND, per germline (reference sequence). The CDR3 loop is CASSKQGANGNTIYF. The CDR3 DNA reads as TGTGCCAGTAGTAAACAGGGGGCAAATGGAAACACCATATATTTT.

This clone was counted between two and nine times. This CDR3 is CASSPVGQWYGYTF. The DNA of the CDR3 is TGTGCCAGCAGTCCTGTTGGGCAATGGTATGGCTACACCTTC. V usage is TRBV6-1 and J usage is TRBJ1-2; D unclear. V dropped 5 bases and J dropped 5 bases, with 15 bases sitting between them. Germline CDR1 is MNHNS and CDR2 is SASEGT. CDR3 length: 14 amino acids.

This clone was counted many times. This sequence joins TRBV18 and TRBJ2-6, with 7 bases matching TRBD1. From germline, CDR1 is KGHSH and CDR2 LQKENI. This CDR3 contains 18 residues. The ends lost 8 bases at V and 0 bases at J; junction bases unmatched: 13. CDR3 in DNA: TGTGCCAGCCCTCGAGGGGGCCTTTGGGGCTCTGGGGCCAACGTCCTGACTTTC. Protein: CASPRGGLWGSGANVLTF.